The rows below give T cell receptor beta chains drawn from one sample of a study of immune characterization of retroperitoneal liposarcoma. MiXCR, run by TCRdb on the PCR reads, gives a single entry per CDR3 protein. The table includes 3,100 or so distinct CDR3 sequences, roughly 44% detected once. Specimen: tumor tissue. These receptors were obtained from a male donor with retroperitoneal liposarcoma. Both conserved end residues are trimmed from each CDR3. Each record gives: V gene, J gene, CDR3 protein.

V gene: TRBV6-1
J gene: TRBJ2-2
CDR3 protein: ASSELVNGLAVGTGELF

V gene: TRBV6-1
J gene: TRBJ2-3
CDR3 protein: ASSAPVVAAGSTDTQY

V gene: TRBV6-1
J gene: TRBJ1-1
CDR3 protein: ASSEGTGGTEAF

V gene: TRBV27
J gene: TRBJ2-1
CDR3 protein: ASSLSIRTDGFSYEQF

V gene: TRBV10-1
J gene: TRBJ2-3
CDR3 protein: ASSETTGRILDTQY

V gene: TRBV6-8
J gene: TRBJ1-1
CDR3 protein: ASSVRVNTEAF

V gene: TRBV6-1
J gene: TRBJ1-4
CDR3 protein: ASSEGTGAATNEKLF

V gene: TRBV6-1
J gene: TRBJ2-5
CDR3 protein: ASSAGTSGLFNEQY

V gene: TRBV11-3
J gene: .
CDR3 protein: ASSYFEGEQY

V gene: TRBV6-1
J gene: TRBJ1-6
CDR3 protein: ASRDSKGSPLH

V gene: TRBV12-3/TRBV12-4
J gene: TRBJ2-3
CDR3 protein: ASSPPTSGTDTQY

V gene: TRBV6-6
J gene: TRBJ1-3
CDR3 protein: ASSGSSGNTIY

V gene: TRBV6-1
J gene: TRBJ2-1
CDR3 protein: ASSEAPRTYEQF

V gene: TRBV7-8
J gene: TRBJ2-3
CDR3 protein: ASSSWGTDTQY

V gene: TRBV29-1
J gene: TRBJ2-1
CDR3 protein: SVRPRGNEQF

V gene: TRBV12-5
J gene: TRBJ2-2
CDR3 protein: ASAANTGELF

V gene: TRBV27
J gene: TRBJ2-5
CDR3 protein: ASSPYAEETQY

V gene: TRBV6-1
J gene: .
CDR3 protein: ASRREDQETQY

V gene: TRBV7-6
J gene: TRBJ2-3
CDR3 protein: ASTLPEDRTDTQY

V gene: TRBV25-1
J gene: TRBJ1-1
CDR3 protein: ASSDTRGRVNTEAF

V gene: TRBV6-1
J gene: TRBJ2-5
CDR3 protein: ASSFYKGGVNEQY